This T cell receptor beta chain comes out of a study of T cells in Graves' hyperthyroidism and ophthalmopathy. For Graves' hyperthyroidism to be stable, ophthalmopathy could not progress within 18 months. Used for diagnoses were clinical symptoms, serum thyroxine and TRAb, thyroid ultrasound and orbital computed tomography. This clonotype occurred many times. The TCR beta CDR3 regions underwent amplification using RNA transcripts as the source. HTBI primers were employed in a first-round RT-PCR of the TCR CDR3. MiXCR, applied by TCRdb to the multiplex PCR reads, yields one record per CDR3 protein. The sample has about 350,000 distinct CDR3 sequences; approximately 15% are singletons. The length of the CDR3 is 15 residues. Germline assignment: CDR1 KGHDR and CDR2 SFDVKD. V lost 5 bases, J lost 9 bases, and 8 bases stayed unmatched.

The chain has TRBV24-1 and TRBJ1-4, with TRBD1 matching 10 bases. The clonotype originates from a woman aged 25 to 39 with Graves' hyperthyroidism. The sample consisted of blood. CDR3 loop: CATSVATGGKKKLFF. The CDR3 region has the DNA TGTGCCACCAGTGTCGCGACAGGGGGCAAGAAAAAACTGTTTTTT.